Listed here are 2 T cell receptor beta chains from one sample, sequenced in a study of cytomegalovirus exposure and HLA in healthy donors. 13 Jbeta primers and 60 Vbeta primers were used for the PCR. Only in-frame clones appear in the TCRdb table, and some are missing; sequencing was by immunoSEQ multiplex PCR. The sample has about 180,000 clones; roughly 82% are singletons. Sequencing was performed on PBMCs. Source of these receptors: a man between 40 and 49 years old in good health and CMV-seronegative.

This clone was found a few times. The genes are TRBV28 and TRBJ2-6, with D tentatively TRBD1 (6 bases). Trimming took 2 bases from V and 0 from J, leaving 11 bases between them. There are 17 residues in the CDR3. Germline CDR1 is MDHEN and CDR2 is SYDVKM. The CDR3 DNA sequence: TGTGCCAGCAGTTTAGCAGGGGCCCTCTCTGGGGCCAACGTCCTGACTTTC. Protein: CASSLAGALSGANVLTF.

The V call is TRBV18, the J call TRBJ1-6, with 7 nucleotides matching TRBD1. Germline CDR1 KGHSH, CDR2 LQKENI. V was clipped by 5 bases and J by 8 bases; unmatched bases: 3. This CDR3 has 13 residues. In nucleotides, the CDR3 is TGTGCCAGCTCAGCCGACAGGGATTCACCCCTCCACTTT. The encoded protein is CASSADRDSPLHF.